The entry below describes one TCR beta chain. The trim removed 0 bases at V and 0 bases at J, leaving 2 bases unmatched. Germline V CDR1 and CDR2: ENHRY, SYGVKD. There are 16 residues in the CDR3. These data are taken from a study of blood T cell repertoires in COVID-19. Study background: Both acute and convalescent COVID-19 samples were obtained from the United States, Italy and Spain. In each case, the material was cDNA or gDNA derived from T cells, B-cell-depleted T cells, or PBMCs.

All enrollees were about 18 to 90 years old and from fewer than 25 US areas. Data came from immunoSEQ multiplex PCR; TCRdb stores just in-frame clones and leaves some out. The sample shows 150,000 to 170,000 clones, about 86% of them seen only once. The sample consisted of PBMCs or T cells enriched from blood (not recorded which). The sequence derives from a man in his fifties who had recovered from COVID-19. This sequence joins TRBV10-3 and TRBJ2-1, with 7 bases aligning to TRBD1. The CDR3 is CAISESTGSSYNEQFF. In DNA form, the CDR3 reads TGTGCCATCAGTGAGTCGACAGGGAGCTCCTACAATGAGCAGTTCTTC.